This TCR beta chain comes out of a study of blood T cells in healthy people across ages. For the second PCR, which ran for about 7 to 12 cycles, a sample-barcoded 5' primer and a J-beta primer mix were used. TCRdb analysed the 5' RACE reads with MiXCR anew, one entry per CDR3 protein. The sample lists fewer than 1.5 million distinct CDR3 sequences; about 43% were seen once. V was cut by 4 bases and J by 8 bases, with 14 bases left in between. Germline V gene lookup returns CDR1 DFQATT and CDR2 SNEGSKA (reference sequence). The CDR3 covers 12 residues. In this sample, this clonotype turned up a few times.

The chain has TRBV20-1 and TRBJ1-2; D remains unclear. The TCR was taken from a woman under 30 in good health. Specimen: blood. The CDR3 sequence is CSANGPSGGYTF. CDR3 DNA sequence: TGCAGTGCTAACGGACCGTCCGGGGGCTACACCTTC.